This TCR beta chain was obtained from a study of regulatory T cells in long-lasting Graves disease. Whole-study findings and limits: Favoring TRBV28, TRBJ1-2 and TRBJ2-5 was a feature seen in persistent disease.

HTBI primers from iRepertoire and Arm-PCR of CDR3 regions yielded the TCR beta libraries. TCRdb fed the multiplex PCR reads into MiXCR, producing one record per CDR3 protein. Here the sample spans over 250,000 distinct CDR3 sequences, 22% being singletons. This clonotype appeared many times. Its cognate antigen is unknown. Time point in this sample: persistent/refractory GD, antithyroid drugs over 5 years with positive TRAb. After RNA was extracted from PBMCs, the TCR library was made from it. Patients met American Thyroid Association criteria for Graves' disease. EDTA tubes held roughly 9.9 milliliters of peripheral blood from each patient. CDR1 is DFQATT, CDR2 SNEGSKA, per germline (reference sequence). Trimming left V 0 bases short and J 7 bases short, with 10 bases between. This CDR3 region has 14 residues.

The receptor's source is a female donor with Graves disease. The chain has TRBV20-1 and TRBJ1-6; D gene unclear. The sequencing here drew on peripheral blood mononuclear cells (PBMCs), taken when the disease was refractory, from a patient treated with antithyroid drugs. CDR3 nucleotide sequence: TGCAGTGCTAGAGATAGTGGAGGGAATTCACCCCTCCACTTT. Translation gives CSARDSGGNSPLHF.